The next 6 T cell receptor beta chains were all read from a single sample in a study of cytomegalovirus exposure and HLA in healthy donors. PCR was performed using 60 Vbeta and 13 Jbeta primers. Generated by immunoSEQ multiplex PCR, the TCRdb table keeps only in-frame clones and is missing some. Counted here are about 120,000 clones, 80% occurring once; the ten biggest clones make up approximately 8.8%. Input material: PBMCs. The source is a female donor in good health and CMV-seropositive.

The chain uses TRBV14 and TRBJ2-5; 8 bases fit TRBD2. Germline V gene sequence: CDR1 SGHDN, CDR2 FVKESK. The CDR3 runs to 16 residues. J was trimmed by 5 bases and V by 1 base; bases with no gene match: 9. This chain's CDR3 is CASSQGTSILGETQYF. In DNA, the CDR3 is TGTGCCAGCAGCCAAGGGACTAGCATTCTTGGGGAGACCCAGTACTTC.

The rearrangement links TRBV5-1 to TRBJ1-1; D not certain. The CDR3 is 14 amino acids. Between the trimmed V and J ends, which lost 3 bases and 4 bases, there was a span of 13 bases. Germline CDR1 reads SGHRS; CDR2 reads YFSETQ. In DNA, the CDR3 is TGCGCCAGCAGCTCAACATCGGGGAGCACTGAAGCTTTCTTT. Its translation is CASSSTSGSTEAFF. Supplemented by reference TRBV5-1 and TRBJ1-1, the full variable domain reads KAGVTQTPRYLIKTRGQQVTLSCSPISGHRSVSWYQQTPGQGLQFLFEYFSETQRNKGNFPGRFSGRQFSNSRSEMNVSTLELGDSALYLCASSSTSGSTEAFFGQGTRLTVV.

CDR3 amino acids: CASSLDRANTEAFF. The CDR3 coding sequence is TGTGCCAGCAGTTTGGACAGGGCAAACACTGAAGCTTTCTTT. The rearrangement links TRBV28 to TRBJ1-1; 8 bases map to TRBD1. Germline V gene lookup returns CDR1 MDHEN and CDR2 SYDVKM. Trimming cost V 3 bases and J 2 bases; bases outside gene matches: 2. CDR3 size: 14 residues.

The rearrangement uses TRBV6-5 and TRBJ2-1, with D possibly matching TRBD2 (5 bases). The CDR3 has 15 amino acids. Germline CDR1 MNHEY, CDR2 SVGAGI. Trimming removed 5 bases from V and 2 bases from J, with 13 bases in between. In DNA, the CDR3 is TGTGCCAGCAGTAACGCGGGTTTAGCCTACAATGAGCAGTTCTTC. Amino acids: CASSNAGLAYNEQFF.

The chain is built from TRBV6-6 and TRBJ1-5; 7 nucleotides match TRBD1. V was pared by 8 bases and J by 5 bases, with 12 bases of the junction left unmatched. Germline V gene lookup returns CDR1 MNHNY and CDR2 SVGAGI (reference sequence). This CDR3 spans 15 amino acids. CDR3 DNA sequence: TGTGCCAGCTCTACTCCGGGACAGCAGTATCAGCCCCAGCATTTT. This sequence encodes CASSTPGQQYQPQHF.

This clone was found a few times. The chain recombines TRBV25-1 with TRBJ1-2, with 7 bases that match TRBD1. V was pared by 5 bases and J by 5 bases, with 14 bases of the junction left unmatched. Germline V gives CDR1 MGHDK, CDR2 SYGVNS. The CDR3 spans 16 residues. The CDR3 is CASSTRDSTEGYGYTF. CDR3 bases: TGTGCCAGCAGTACCCGGGACAGCACCGAGGGGTATGGCTACACCTTC.